This T cell receptor (beta chain) originates from a study of blood T cell repertoires in COVID-19. This CDR3 contains 13 residues. V dropped 0 bases and J dropped 7 bases, with 10 bases sitting between them. Looked up from germline, CDR1 is MNHEY and CDR2 is SVGAGI. Profiled with immunoSEQ multiplex PCR; TCRdb holds only in-frame clones, not every one. Among approximately 240,000 clones, around 84% were seen once, and the ten largest hold 5.1%. The sample consisted of peripheral blood. The rearrangement uses TRBV6-5 and TRBJ2-7; D is unclear. The receptor was derived from a woman aged 55 to 70 who had recovered from COVID-19. CDR3 sequence reads: CASSYSIGLEQYF. For the CDR3, the DNA is TGTGCCAGCAGTTACTCGATTGGCCTGGAGCAGTACTTC.